At least ten counts were recorded for the clone carrying this TCR beta chain. The target antigen is unknown. These data are taken from a study of quantifying T cell responses using KT2 cells. Study-wide context: RNA was reverse transcribed with TCR alpha and beta constant-region primers. Study-wide results and caveats: The number of KT2 alpha and beta sequences was a linear function of input KT2 cells.

This CDR3 comprises 13 residues. V was trimmed by 8 bases and J by 4 bases, leaving 13 bases between them. Unfractionated PBMC were spiked with known numbers of KT2 clone cells. KT2 cells were mixed with fixed PBMC numbers at varying ratios. Each cDNA got a UMI-containing oligo ligated at its 3' end. First-round PCR used around 4 cycles and beta primers RC1.1 and RC1.2 covering TRBC1 and TRBC2. TCRdb used MiXCR to reprocess the UMI-ligation and nested PCR reads, holding one entry per CDR3 protein. The repertoire holds around 56,000 distinct CDR3 sequences, approximately 13% seen once, with approximately 10% in the top ten.

The sample taken for sequencing was PBMCs spiked with cells of the T cell clone KT2. The TCR sequence derives from a human donor. V and J are TRBV12-3 or TRBV12-4 and TRBJ2-3; D call uncertain. The CDR3 bases are TGTGCCAGCCGGTCGGCTGGCTCAGATACGCAGTATTTT. Encoded protein: CASRSAGSDTQYF.